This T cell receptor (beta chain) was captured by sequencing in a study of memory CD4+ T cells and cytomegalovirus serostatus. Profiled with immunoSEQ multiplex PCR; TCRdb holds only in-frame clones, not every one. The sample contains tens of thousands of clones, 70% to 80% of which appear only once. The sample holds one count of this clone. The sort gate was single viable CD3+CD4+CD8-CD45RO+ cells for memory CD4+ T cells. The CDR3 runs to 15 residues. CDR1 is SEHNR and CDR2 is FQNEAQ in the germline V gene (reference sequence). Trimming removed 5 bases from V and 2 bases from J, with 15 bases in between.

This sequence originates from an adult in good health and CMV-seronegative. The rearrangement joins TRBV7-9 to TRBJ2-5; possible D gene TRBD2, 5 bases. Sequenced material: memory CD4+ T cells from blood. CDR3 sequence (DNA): TGTGCCAGCAGCATTACCGGGGTTTATCAAGAGACCCAGTACTTC. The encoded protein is CASSITGVYQETQYF. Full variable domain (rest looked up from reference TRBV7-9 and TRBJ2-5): DTGVSQNPRHKITKRGQNVTFRCDPISEHNRLYWYRQTLGQGPEFLTYFQNEAQLEKSRLLSDRFSAERPKGSFSTLEIQRTEQGDSAMYLCASSITGVYQETQYFGPGTRLLVL.